Presented here are 10 T cell receptor beta chains from one specimen sequenced in a study of blood T cell repertoires in COVID-19. Generated by immunoSEQ multiplex PCR, the TCRdb table keeps only in-frame clones and is missing some. The profile covers around 120,000 clones, with roughly four fifths appearing a single time and about 2.3% taken by the ten largest. The sample taken for sequencing was peripheral blood. The source of these receptors is a man aged 50-59 years with acute or convalescent COVID-19.

The V gene is TRBV9, the J gene TRBJ2-1, with 8 bases identical to TRBD2. The J segment lost 4 bases and the V segment lost 4 bases, leaving 10 bases of the junction unmatched. CDR3 length: 16 residues. Per germline, CDR1 SGDLS and CDR2 YYNGEE. The CDR3 nucleotides read TGTGCCAGCAGCCCCCCACTTCTAGCGGGTTACAATGAGCAGTTCTTC. Translation: CASSPPLLAGYNEQFF.

A few counts support this clone. The chain employs TRBV18 and TRBJ1-2; maybe TRBD1 (5 bases). Trimming removed 3 bases at V and 4 bases at J, with 12 bases between. CDR3 length: 14 residues. CDR1 is KGHSH and CDR2 is LQKENI in the germline V gene. The CDR3 nucleotides read TGTGCCAGCTCACCGGAGGGGAGGGGCTATGGCTACACCTTC. It codes for CASSPEGRGYGYTF.

The chain has TRBV25-1 and TRBJ1-1; 7 bases map to TRBD1. Germline V gene sequence: CDR1 MGHDK, CDR2 SYGVNS. The V and J ends lost 6 bases and 1 base, in that order; junction bases with no gene match: 5. The CDR3 contains 14 residues. CDR3 sequence: CASRKDRANTEAFF. The CDR3 bases are TGTGCCAGCAGGAAAGACAGGGCGAACACTGAAGCTTTCTTT.

This chain uses TRBV28 with TRBJ2-1; TRBD1 might be the D (5 bases). Trimming took off 6 bases at V and 2 bases at J, with 8 bases between the two ends. Germline loops: CDR1 MDHEN, CDR2 SYDVKM. The CDR3 loop spans 13 amino acids. CDR3 nucleotides: TGTGCCAGCAGGGGGCGTCCCTACAATGAGCAGTTCTTC. Residues: CASRGRPYNEQFF.

V usage is TRBV10-3 and J usage is TRBJ1-1, with 9 bases identical to TRBD1. The length of the CDR3 is 14 residues. In germline, CDR1 is ENHRY, CDR2 SYGVKD. V was pared by 8 bases and J by 3 bases, with 7 bases of the junction left unmatched. This CDR3 reads CAISDRGSYTEAFF. Here the CDR3 DNA reads TGTGCCATCTCTGACAGGGGGTCGTACACTGAAGCTTTCTTT.

This clone was counted once. J is TRBJ1-3 and V is TRBV25-1; D not resolved. The CDR3 spans 15 residues. Per germline, CDR1 MGHDK and CDR2 SYGVNS. The V gene lost 1 base and the J gene lost 4 bases, with 11 bases spanning the gap. In DNA, the CDR3 is TGTGCCAGCAGTGAATCGGCAACTATCGGAAACACCATATATTTT. Translating it yields CASSESATIGNTIYF.

The CDR3 here is CASSYSKWGADTQYF. In nucleotides, the CDR3 is TGTGCCAGCAGTTACTCGAAATGGGGGGCAGATACGCAGTATTTT. The chain couples TRBV6-5 to TRBJ2-3, with D possibly matching TRBD2 (6 bases). CDR3 length equals 15 residues. The germline V and J ends were trimmed by 0 bases and 4 bases, with 11 bases remaining between them. CDR1 is MNHEY and CDR2 is SVGAGI in the germline V gene.

The chain links TRBV4-1 to TRBJ2-7; D perhaps matches TRBD2 (5 bases). V was shortened by 6 bases and J by 6 bases, with 15 bases between the two germline ends. Germline V gives CDR1 MGHRA, CDR2 YSYEKL. CDR3 length equals 13 residues. This CDR3 is CASSAREGPEQYF. CDR3 in DNA: TGCGCCAGCAGTGCCCGTGAGGGCCCCGAGCAGTACTTC.

The chain couples TRBV27 to TRBJ1-2; 7 nucleotides match TRBD1. CDR3 length equals 14 residues. Losses at the gene ends were 5 bases for V and 3 bases for J; bases not matched to a gene: 6. Germline values: CDR1 MNHEY, CDR2 SMNVEV (reference sequence). Here the CDR3 reads CASSTSGQYYGYTF. The CDR3 coding sequence is TGTGCCAGCAGTACATCGGGACAGTACTATGGCTACACCTTC.

This clone was seen a handful of times. This sequence joins TRBV28 and TRBJ2-7; a possible D gene is TRBD1 (5 bases). Germline CDR1 and CDR2: MDHEN and SYDVKM. The CDR3 has 15 residues. The V end was cut by 4 bases, the J end by 2 bases, with 15 bases between. DNA for the CDR3: TGTGCCAGCAGTTCAACAGGACACTCGACCTACGAGCAGTACTTC. Its protein product is CASSSTGHSTYEQYF.